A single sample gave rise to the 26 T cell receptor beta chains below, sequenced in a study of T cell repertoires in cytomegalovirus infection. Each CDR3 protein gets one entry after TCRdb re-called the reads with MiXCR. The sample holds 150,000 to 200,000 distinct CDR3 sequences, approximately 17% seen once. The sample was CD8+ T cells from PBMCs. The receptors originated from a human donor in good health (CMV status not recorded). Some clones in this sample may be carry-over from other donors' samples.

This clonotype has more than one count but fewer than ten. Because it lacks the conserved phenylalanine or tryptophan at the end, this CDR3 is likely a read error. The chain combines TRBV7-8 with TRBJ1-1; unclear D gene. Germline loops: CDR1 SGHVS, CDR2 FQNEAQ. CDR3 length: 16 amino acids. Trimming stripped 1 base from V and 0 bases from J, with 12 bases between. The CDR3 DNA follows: TGTGCCAGCAGCTTAGATTGGGAGAGGATGAACACTGAAGCTTTCTCT. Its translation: CASSLDWERMNTEAFS.

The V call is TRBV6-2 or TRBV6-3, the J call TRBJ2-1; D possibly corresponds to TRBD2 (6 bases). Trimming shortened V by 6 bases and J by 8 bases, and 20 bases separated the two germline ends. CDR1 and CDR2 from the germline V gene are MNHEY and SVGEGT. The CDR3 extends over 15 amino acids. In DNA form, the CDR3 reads TGTGCCAGCAGACCCTCTAGCGCCGCCGGGGATGAGCAGTTCTTC. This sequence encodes CASRPSSAAGDEQFF.

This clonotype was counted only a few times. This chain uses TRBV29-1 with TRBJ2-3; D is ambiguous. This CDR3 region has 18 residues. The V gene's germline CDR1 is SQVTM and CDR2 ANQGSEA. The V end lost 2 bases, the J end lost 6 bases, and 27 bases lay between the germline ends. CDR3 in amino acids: CSVESLDHDVQLSDTQYF. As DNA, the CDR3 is TGCAGCGTTGAATCTCTAGACCACGACGTTCAGTTGAGCGATACGCAGTATTTT.

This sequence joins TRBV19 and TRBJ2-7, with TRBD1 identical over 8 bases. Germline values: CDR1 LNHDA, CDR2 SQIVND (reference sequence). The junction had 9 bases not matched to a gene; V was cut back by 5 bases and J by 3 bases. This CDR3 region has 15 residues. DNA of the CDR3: TGTGCCAGTAGTTCCGGACAGGGAGGATTCTACGAGCAGTACTTC. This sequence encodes CASSSGQGGFYEQYF.

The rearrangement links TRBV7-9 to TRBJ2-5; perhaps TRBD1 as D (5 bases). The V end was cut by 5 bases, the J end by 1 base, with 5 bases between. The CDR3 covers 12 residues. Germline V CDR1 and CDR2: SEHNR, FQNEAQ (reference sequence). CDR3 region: CASSDSQETQYF. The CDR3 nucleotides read TGTGCCAGCAGCGACAGCCAAGAGACCCAGTACTTC.

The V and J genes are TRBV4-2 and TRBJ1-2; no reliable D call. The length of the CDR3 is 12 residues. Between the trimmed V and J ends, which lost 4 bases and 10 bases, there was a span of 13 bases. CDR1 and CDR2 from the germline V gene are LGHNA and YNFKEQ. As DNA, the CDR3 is TGTGCCAGCAGCCCGGCCTATGGAGTCTACACCTTC. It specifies CASSPAYGVYTF.

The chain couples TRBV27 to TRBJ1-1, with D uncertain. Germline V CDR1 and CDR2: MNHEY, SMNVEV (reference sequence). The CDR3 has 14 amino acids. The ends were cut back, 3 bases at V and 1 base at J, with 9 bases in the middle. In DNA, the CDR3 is TGTGCCAGCAGTTTGCAGGATGCGAACACTGAAGCTTTCTTT. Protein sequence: CASSLQDANTEAFF.

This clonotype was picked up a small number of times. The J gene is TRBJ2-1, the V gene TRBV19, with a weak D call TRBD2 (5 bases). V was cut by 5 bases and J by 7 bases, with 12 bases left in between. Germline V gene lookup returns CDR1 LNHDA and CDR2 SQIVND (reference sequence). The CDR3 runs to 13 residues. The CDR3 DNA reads TGTGCCAGTAGTTCGGACTGGATGAATGAGCAGTTCTTC. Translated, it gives CASSSDWMNEQFF.

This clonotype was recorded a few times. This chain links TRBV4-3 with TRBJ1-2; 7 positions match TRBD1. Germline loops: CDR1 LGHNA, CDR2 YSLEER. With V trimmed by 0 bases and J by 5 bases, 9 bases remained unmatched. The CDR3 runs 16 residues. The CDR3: CASSQDGQGDVYGYTF. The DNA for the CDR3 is TGCGCCAGCAGCCAAGATGGGCAGGGGGATGTGTATGGCTACACCTTC.

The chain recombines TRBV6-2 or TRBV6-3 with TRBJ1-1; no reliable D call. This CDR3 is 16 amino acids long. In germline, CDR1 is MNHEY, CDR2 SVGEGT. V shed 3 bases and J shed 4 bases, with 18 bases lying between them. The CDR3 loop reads CASSYRLTSSSTEAFF. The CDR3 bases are TGTGCCAGCAGTTATAGGTTAACCTCATCGAGCACTGAAGCTTTCTTT.

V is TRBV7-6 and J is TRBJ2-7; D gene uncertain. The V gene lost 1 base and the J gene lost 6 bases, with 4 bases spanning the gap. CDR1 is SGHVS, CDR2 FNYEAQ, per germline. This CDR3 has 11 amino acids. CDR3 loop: CASSLDLEQYF. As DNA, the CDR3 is TGTGCCAGCAGCTTAGACCTCGAGCAGTACTTC.

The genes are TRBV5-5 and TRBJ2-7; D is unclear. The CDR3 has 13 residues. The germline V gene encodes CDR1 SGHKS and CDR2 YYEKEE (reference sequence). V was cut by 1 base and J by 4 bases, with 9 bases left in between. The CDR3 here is CASSLWSAYEQYF. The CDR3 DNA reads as TGTGCCAGCAGCTTGTGGAGCGCTTACGAGCAGTACTTC.

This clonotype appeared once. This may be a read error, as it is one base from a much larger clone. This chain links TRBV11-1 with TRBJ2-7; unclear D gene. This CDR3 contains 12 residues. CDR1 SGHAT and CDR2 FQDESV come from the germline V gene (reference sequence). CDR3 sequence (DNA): TGTGTCAGCAGCAACCATTTATTAGGGCAGTACTTC. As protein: CVSSNHLLGQYF. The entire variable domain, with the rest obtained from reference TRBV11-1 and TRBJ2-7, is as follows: EAEVAQSPRYKITEKSQAVAFWCDPISGHATLYWYRQILGQGPELLVQFQDESVVDDSQLPKDRFSAERLKGVDSTLKIQPAELGDSAMYLCVSSNHLLGQYFGPGTRLTVT.

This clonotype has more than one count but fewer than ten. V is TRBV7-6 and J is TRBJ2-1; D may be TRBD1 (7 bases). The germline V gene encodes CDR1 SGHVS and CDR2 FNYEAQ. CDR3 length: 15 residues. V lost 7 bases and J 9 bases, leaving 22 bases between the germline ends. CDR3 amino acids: CASTPQEGAGGEQFF. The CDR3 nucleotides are TGTGCCAGCACCCCGCAAGAGGGGGCCGGGGGTGAGCAGTTCTTC.

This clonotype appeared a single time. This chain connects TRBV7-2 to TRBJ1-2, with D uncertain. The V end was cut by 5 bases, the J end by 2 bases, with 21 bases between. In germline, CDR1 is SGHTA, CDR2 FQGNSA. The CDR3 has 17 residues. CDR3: CASSASVGVPLNYGYTF. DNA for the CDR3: TGTGCCAGCAGCGCCTCGGTCGGGGTCCCCCTCAACTATGGCTACACCTTC.

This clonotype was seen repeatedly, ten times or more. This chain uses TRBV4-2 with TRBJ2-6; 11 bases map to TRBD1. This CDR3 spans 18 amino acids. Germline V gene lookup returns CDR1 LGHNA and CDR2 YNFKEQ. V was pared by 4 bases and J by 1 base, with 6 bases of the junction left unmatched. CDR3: CASSRQGQGASGANVLTF. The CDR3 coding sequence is TGTGCCAGCAGCCGACAAGGACAGGGGGCGTCTGGGGCCAACGTCCTGACTTTC.

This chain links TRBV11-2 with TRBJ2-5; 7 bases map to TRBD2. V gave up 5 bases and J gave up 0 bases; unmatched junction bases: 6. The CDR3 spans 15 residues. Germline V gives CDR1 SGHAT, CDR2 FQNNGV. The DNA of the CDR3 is TGTGCCAGCAGCGGGAGGGCCAAGTACCAAGAGACCCAGTACTTC. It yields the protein CASSGRAKYQETQYF.

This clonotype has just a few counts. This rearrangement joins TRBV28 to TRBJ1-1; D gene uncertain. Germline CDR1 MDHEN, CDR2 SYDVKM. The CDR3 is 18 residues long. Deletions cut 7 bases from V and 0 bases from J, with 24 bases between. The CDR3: CASTQRSDTNLMNTEAFF. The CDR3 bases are TGTGCCAGCACCCAAAGAAGCGACACAAATCTAATGAACACTGAAGCTTTCTTT.

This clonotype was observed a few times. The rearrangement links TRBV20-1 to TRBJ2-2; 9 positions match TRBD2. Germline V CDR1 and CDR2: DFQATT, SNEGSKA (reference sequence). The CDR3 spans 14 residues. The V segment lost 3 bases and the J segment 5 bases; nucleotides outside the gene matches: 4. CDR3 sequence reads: CSARGTSSTGELFF. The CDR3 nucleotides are TGCAGTGCTAGGGGGACTAGCTCTACCGGGGAGCTGTTTTTT.

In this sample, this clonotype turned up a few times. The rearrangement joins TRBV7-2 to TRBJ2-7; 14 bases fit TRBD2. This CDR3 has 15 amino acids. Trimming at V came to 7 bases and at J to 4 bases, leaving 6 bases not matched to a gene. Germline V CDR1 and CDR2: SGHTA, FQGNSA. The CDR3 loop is CASTLGTSGGYEQYF. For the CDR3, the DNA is TGTGCCAGCACCTTGGGGACTAGCGGGGGTTACGAGCAGTACTTC.

CDR3 sequence: CASRPAGVYNEQFF. The DNA of the CDR3 is TGTGCCAGTCGACCCGCGGGAGTCTACAATGAGCAGTTCTTC. The chain links TRBV19 to TRBJ2-1, with TRBD2 matching over 7 bases. There are 14 residues in the CDR3. CDR1 and CDR2 from the germline V gene are LNHDA and SQIVND (reference sequence). J was trimmed by 3 bases and V by 8 bases; bases with no gene match: 7. Complete variable domain (other parts from reference TRBV19 and TRBJ2-1): DGGITQSPKYLFRKEGQNVTLSCEQNLNHDAMYWYRQDPGQGLRLIYYSQIVNDFQKGDIAEGYSVSREKKESFPLTVTSAQKNPTAFYLCASRPAGVYNEQFFGPGTRLTVL.

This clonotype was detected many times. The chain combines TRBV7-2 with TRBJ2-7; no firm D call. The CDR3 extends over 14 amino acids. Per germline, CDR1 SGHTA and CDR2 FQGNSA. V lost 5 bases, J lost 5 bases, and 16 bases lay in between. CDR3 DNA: TGTGCCAGCAGCGTTGACGGGCCTCAGGACGAGCAGTACTTC. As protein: CASSVDGPQDEQYF.

The DNA for the CDR3 is TGCAGCGTTGAATGGGACAGGGGTTACCAGCAGTACTTC. This translates into CSVEWDRGYQQYF. This chain links TRBV29-1 with TRBJ2-7; 10 bases line up with TRBD1. The CDR3 contains 13 residues. Germline trimming cut 2 bases from V and 8 bases from J; bases unmatched to any gene: 6. In germline, CDR1 is SQVTM, CDR2 ANQGSEA.

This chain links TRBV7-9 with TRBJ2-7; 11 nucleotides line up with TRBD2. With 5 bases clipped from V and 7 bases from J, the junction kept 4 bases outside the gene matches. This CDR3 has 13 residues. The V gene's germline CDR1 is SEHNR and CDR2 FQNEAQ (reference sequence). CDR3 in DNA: TGTGCCAGCAGCCTTAGCGGGAGGGAAGAGCAGTACTTC. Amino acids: CASSLSGREEQYF.

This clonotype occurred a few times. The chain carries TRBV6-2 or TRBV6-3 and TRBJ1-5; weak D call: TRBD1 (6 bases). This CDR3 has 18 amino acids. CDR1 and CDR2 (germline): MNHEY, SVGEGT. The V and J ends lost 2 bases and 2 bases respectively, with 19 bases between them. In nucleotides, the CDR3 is TGTGCCAGCAGTTACAAGCCTTTAGGGGGGCCGGGCAATCAGCCCCAGCATTTT. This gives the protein CASSYKPLGGPGNQPQHF.

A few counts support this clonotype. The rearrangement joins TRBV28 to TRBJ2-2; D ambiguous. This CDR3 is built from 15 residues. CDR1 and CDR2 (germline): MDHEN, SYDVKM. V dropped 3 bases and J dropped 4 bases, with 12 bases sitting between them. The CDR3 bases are TGTGCCAGCAGTTTCAACCGAGAGCGCACCGGGGAGCTGTTTTTT. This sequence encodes CASSFNRERTGELFF.